This T cell receptor beta chain was sequenced in a study of OX40 agonist ivuxolimab in advanced cancers. Trimming cost V 1 base and J 5 bases; bases outside gene matches: 4. Germline CDR1 reads SGHVS; CDR2 reads FQNEAQ. The length of the CDR3 is 15 residues. The study's findings and limits: By week 6 at 0.1 to 3.0 mg/kg, blood CD4+ and CD8+ T cells had expanded clonally. Among the nonresponders, some also had low normalized T-cell clonal expansion.

Only in-frame clones appear in the TCRdb table, and some are missing; sequencing was by immunoSEQ multiplex PCR. The table includes fewer than 95,000 clones, about 81% detected once. As regards this clone: Its antigen remains unidentified.

The clonotype originates from an adult with an advanced solid tumor such as melanoma, head and neck, liver or kidney cancer. The chain links TRBV7-8 to TRBJ2-7, with 11 bases that match TRBD2. This material consisted of CD4+ or CD8+ T cells sorted from blood, taken in a trial of the OX40 agonist ivuxolimab. CDR3 loop: CASSLGTSGLNEQYF. CDR3 coding DNA: TGTGCCAGCAGCTTAGGGACTAGCGGGCTGAACGAGCAGTACTTC.